Following are 4 T cell receptor beta chains from one sample sequenced in a study of blood T cell repertoires in COVID-19. Clones were sequenced by immunoSEQ multiplex PCR, and TCRdb holds only the in-frame ones, with some missing. The sample lists fewer than 120,000 clones, around 82% occurring once. Sequencing was done on a sample of peripheral blood. Source of these receptors: an older woman with acute or convalescent COVID-19.

The V gene is TRBV6-2 or TRBV6-3, the J gene TRBJ2-3; 7 bases map to TRBD2. V gave up 4 bases and J gave up 9 bases; unmatched junction bases: 4. The germline V gene encodes CDR1 MNHEY and CDR2 SVGEGT. The CDR3 sequence is 12 residues long. In DNA form, the CDR3 reads TGTGCCAGCAGTTTGTTGGGGGGGACGCAGTATTTT. Translated: CASSLLGGTQYF.

The J gene is TRBJ1-5, the V gene TRBV15; the match to TRBD1 covers 10 bases. Losses at the gene ends were 8 bases for V and 5 bases for J; bases not matched to a gene: 3. Germline loops: CDR1 LNHNV, CDR2 YYDKDF (reference sequence). CDR3 length: 13 residues. In DNA form, the CDR3 reads TGTGCCACCTCGGGACAGGGGCATCAGCCCCAGCATTTT. It specifies CATSGQGHQPQHF.

The chain has TRBV29-1 and TRBJ2-1, with 7 bases matching TRBD1. This CDR3 has 14 amino acids. Losses at the gene ends were 7 bases for V and 7 bases for J; bases not matched to a gene: 13. Germline loops: CDR1 SQVTM, CDR2 ANQGSEA. This chain's CDR3 is CSGSGTVDLNEQFF. The CDR3 nucleotides read TGCAGCGGCTCCGGGACAGTAGATTTGAATGAGCAGTTCTTC.

This clone has just one count. CDR3 coding DNA: TGTGCCAGTAGTATAGGCGGGACAGGGGGCTCAGAGACCCAGTACTTC. This translates into CASSIGGTGGSETQYF. The chain has TRBV19 and TRBJ2-5; 12 bases are a match to TRBD1. V lost 1 base and J lost 4; bases outside the gene matches: 4. CDR3 length: 16 residues. Germline V CDR1 and CDR2: LNHDA, SQIVND (reference sequence).